Listed here are 9 T cell receptor beta chains from one sample, sequenced in a study of human T cells and chemical hapten exposure. Each CDR3 protein is one row after TCRdb ran MiXCR on the RACE reads. The sample lists about 120,000 distinct CDR3 sequences, approximately 13% occurring once. Sample time point: pre-sensitization, week 0. Noted treatment: therapeutic diphenylcyclopropenone sensitization with weekly scalp DPC. Here the sequenced sample was whole blood, taken in connection with sensitization to the hapten diphenylcyclopropenone (DPC). These receptor sequences come from a woman aged 18-30 years with alopecia areata. Some clones in this sample may be carry-over from other donors' samples.

This clonotype was detected many times. J is TRBJ1-3 and V is TRBV6-6; no clear D gene. The CDR3 extends over 13 amino acids. Germline values: CDR1 MNHNY, CDR2 SVGAGI (reference sequence). Trimming left V 6 bases short and J 10 bases short, with 16 bases between. CDR3 protein: CASSPGMQGTIYF. The CDR3 DNA sequence: TGTGCCAGCAGCCCGGGGATGCAAGGGACCATATATTTT.

The J gene is TRBJ2-4, the V gene TRBV9; D remains unclear. From germline, CDR1 is SGDLS and CDR2 YYNGEE. Trimming shortened V by 3 bases and J by 3 bases, and 10 bases separated the two germline ends. This CDR3 contains 14 residues. The CDR3 nucleotides are TGTGCCAGCAGCGAGGCCGGTGACAAAAACATTCAGTACTTC. It is translated as CASSEAGDKNIQYF.

In this sample, this clonotype turned up a few times. This chain connects TRBV19 to TRBJ2-1; D might be TRBD2 (5 bases). CDR3 length equals 18 residues. From germline, CDR1 is LNHDA and CDR2 SQIVND (reference sequence). V lost 5 bases, J lost 9 bases, and 29 bases lay in between. The CDR3 loop is CASSPPVEGNPASGEQFF. For the CDR3, the DNA is TGTGCCAGTAGTCCGCCCGTCGAGGGAAACCCTGCCTCGGGTGAGCAGTTCTTC.

The chain employs TRBV29-1 and TRBJ1-1; a possible D gene is TRBD1 (6 bases). V was shortened by 3 bases and J by 11 bases, with 19 bases between the two germline ends. The CDR3 is 13 amino acids. CDR1 is SQVTM, CDR2 ANQGSEA, per germline. CDR3 in amino acids: CSVEGRTAQTAFF. CDR3 nucleotides: TGCAGCGTTGAGGGGAGGACAGCTCAGACGGCTTTCTTT.

This clonotype has a handful of counts. The J gene is TRBJ2-1, the V gene TRBV5-5; 9 nucleotides line up with TRBD1. This CDR3 is 15 amino acids long. Trimming at V came to 4 bases and at J to 4 bases, leaving 6 bases not matched to a gene. Germline V gene lookup returns CDR1 SGHKS and CDR2 YYEKEE (reference sequence). The CDR3 protein is CASSNGTGLYNEQFF. Written as DNA, the CDR3 is TGTGCCAGCAGCAACGGGACAGGGCTGTACAATGAGCAGTTCTTC.

This clonotype appeared many times. This chain connects TRBV7-2 to TRBJ1-2, with 11 bases aligning to TRBD1. Germline V gene sequence: CDR1 SGHTA, CDR2 FQGNSA. This CDR3 contains 16 residues. J was trimmed by 2 bases and V by 1 base; bases with no gene match: 3. CDR3 in amino acids: CASSLGGQGANYGYTF. In nucleotides, the CDR3 is TGTGCCAGCAGCTTAGGCGGACAGGGGGCAAACTATGGCTACACCTTC. Using reference TRBV7-2 and TRBJ1-2 for the parts outside the CDR3, the full variable domain is GAGVSQSPSNKVTEKGKDVELRCDPISGHTALYWYRQSLGQGLEFLIYFQGNSAPDKSGLPSDRFSAERTGGSVSTLTIQRTQQEDSAVYLCASSLGGQGANYGYTFGSGTRLTVV.

The genes are TRBV7-2 and TRBJ2-7; D might be TRBD1 or TRBD2, each matching 6 bases. CDR1 and CDR2 (germline): SGHTA, FQGNSA. V was cut by 4 bases and J by 5 bases, with 24 bases left in between. The CDR3 consists of 17 residues. CDR3 coding DNA: TGTGCCAGCAGCTCCTCCTTAAGGGGGGCGTCAAGGGACGAGCAGTACTTC. It specifies CASSSSLRGASRDEQYF.

This clonotype occurred a few times. This chain joins TRBV20-1 and TRBJ1-1; D ambiguous. Germline assignment: CDR1 DFQATT and CDR2 SNEGSKA (reference sequence). The CDR3 has 12 amino acids. V lost 5 bases to trimming and J lost 1 base, with 8 bases between them. This CDR3 is CSAAQPNTEAFF. The CDR3 DNA reads TGCAGTGCTGCGCAACCGAACACTGAAGCTTTCTTT.

This clonotype was detected many times. V gene TRBV7-8 combines with J gene TRBJ2-3; no definite D call. Trimming pared 1 base from V and 6 bases from J, leaving 5 bases between. CDR1 is SGHVS and CDR2 is FQNEAQ in the germline V gene. CDR3 length: 12 amino acids. CDR3: CASSLVRDTQYF. In DNA form, the CDR3 reads TGTGCCAGCAGCTTAGTGAGGGATACGCAGTATTTT.